The 30 T cell receptor beta chains below were found in one sample sequenced in a study of blood T cell repertoires in COVID-19. The method was immunoSEQ multiplex PCR; TCRdb's version includes in-frame clones alone and lacks a portion of them. The profile shows about 210,000 clones, around four fifths of them singletons. The sequencing input was peripheral blood. The receptor source for this set is a man between 50 and 59 years old with active or convalescent COVID-19.

This clone appeared once. The rearrangement uses TRBV28 and TRBJ2-7, with 7 positions matching TRBD2. V gave up 9 bases and J gave up 4 bases; unmatched junction bases: 15. Germline CDR1 is MDHEN and CDR2 is SYDVKM. The CDR3 is 15 residues long. The CDR3 coding sequence is TGTGCCAGTCGAGGTCGGCGGGAGCCTCGGTACGAGCAGTACTTC. This gives the protein CASRGRREPRYEQYF.

The J gene is TRBJ2-3, the V gene TRBV27, with 8 positions matching TRBD2. The CDR3 spans 16 residues. From germline, CDR1 is MNHEY and CDR2 SMNVEV (reference sequence). With 2 bases clipped from V and 0 bases from J, the junction kept 4 bases outside the gene matches. CDR3 DNA: TGTGCCAGCAGTTTAAGGACTAGCTTAAGCACAGATACGCAGTATTTT. Translation: CASSLRTSLSTDTQYF.

There are a few counts of this clone. J is TRBJ1-6 and V is TRBV30; tentatively, D is TRBD1 (5 bases). V was cut by 1 base and J by 8 bases, with 9 bases left in between. CDR1 is GTSNPN and CDR2 is SVGIG in the germline V gene (reference sequence). The CDR3 is made up of 13 amino acids. The CDR3 region is CAWSETRDSPLHF. The CDR3 DNA is TGTGCCTGGAGTGAAACCAGGGATTCACCCCTCCACTTT.

Here the CDR3 DNA reads TGTGCCATCAGTGAGCCTCAGCTAGCGGGGGATTCCTACGAGCAGTACTTC. The encoded protein is CAISEPQLAGDSYEQYF. This chain links TRBV10-3 with TRBJ2-7, with 10 bases fitting TRBD2. Trimming at V came to 2 bases and at J to 1 base, leaving 8 bases not matched to a gene. Germline V CDR1 and CDR2: ENHRY, SYGVKD. This CDR3 region has 17 residues.

The table lists this clone with a count of one. The V gene is TRBV7-3, the J gene TRBJ1-2; a possible D gene is TRBD1 (6 bases). Trimming took off 5 bases at V and 2 bases at J, with 18 bases between the two ends. CDR1 SGHTA and CDR2 FQGTGA come from the germline V gene. CDR3 length: 16 residues. The CDR3 bases are TGTGCCAGCAGCCCCGGACAGCTGAAGCTGAACTATGGCTACACCTTC. The encoded protein is CASSPGQLKLNYGYTF.

In this sample, this clone turned up a few times. The V gene is TRBV15, the J gene TRBJ1-1, with D unresolved. Trimming pared 0 bases from V and 8 bases from J, leaving 13 bases between. From germline, CDR1 is LNHNV and CDR2 YYDKDF (reference sequence). The CDR3 loop spans 14 amino acids. The CDR3 protein is CATSRDRGFREAFF. CDR3 sequence (DNA): TGTGCCACCAGCAGAGATCGAGGGTTCCGAGAAGCTTTCTTT.

The J gene is TRBJ2-1, the V gene TRBV9; 12 nucleotides match TRBD2. Losses at the gene ends were 4 bases for V and 8 bases for J; bases not matched to a gene: 7. CDR1 is SGDLS, CDR2 YYNGEE, per germline. The CDR3 is 15 residues long. The CDR3 here is CASSSSGGAFDEQFF. The CDR3, as DNA: TGTGCCAGCAGCTCTAGCGGGGGGGCTTTTGATGAGCAGTTCTTC.

This chain connects TRBV28 to TRBJ2-3; D gene uncertain. The germline gives CDR1 MDHEN, CDR2 SYDVKM. The CDR3 covers 13 residues. Trimming removed 5 bases from V and 6 bases from J, with 12 bases in between. DNA of the CDR3: TGTGCCAGCAGTCATGAAGAGTTTGATACGCAGTATTTT. Its protein product is CASSHEEFDTQYF.

This clone came up once. The CDR3 nucleotides read TGTGCCAGCAGCGACCGGGACTACAGCCAAGAGACCCAGTACTTC. This codes for CASSDRDYSQETQYF. This chain connects TRBV9 to TRBJ2-5, with TRBD2 matching over 7 bases. V shed 3 bases and J 1 base; nucleotides not matched to a gene: 6. CDR1 SGDLS and CDR2 YYNGEE come from the germline V gene. This CDR3 spans 15 amino acids.

The V and J genes are TRBV5-5 and TRBJ2-7; possible D gene TRBD2, 7 bases. V dropped 0 bases and J dropped 3 bases, with 10 bases sitting between them. The germline V gene has CDR1 SGHKS and CDR2 YYEKEE (reference sequence). The CDR3 has 14 residues. The CDR3 reads CASSLDREGYEQYF. Here the CDR3 DNA reads TGTGCCAGCAGCTTGGACAGGGAGGGCTACGAGCAGTACTTC.

This clone was found once. This rearrangement joins TRBV5-6 to TRBJ1-1, with D possibly being TRBD1 (6 bases). Germline assignment: CDR1 SGHDT and CDR2 YYEEEE. V lost 7 bases to trimming and J lost 2 bases, with 12 bases between them. The CDR3 totals 13 residues. CDR3 residues: CASGGQSNTEAFF. The CDR3 DNA reads TGTGCCAGCGGCGGACAGTCAAACACTGAAGCTTTCTTT.

The chain joins TRBV27 to TRBJ2-7; no reliable D call. The V end was cut by 5 bases, the J end by 4 bases, with 6 bases between. The length of the CDR3 is 11 residues. Germline V gene lookup returns CDR1 MNHEY and CDR2 SMNVEV (reference sequence). The CDR3 loop is CASSLPYEQYF. In nucleotides, the CDR3 is TGTGCCAGCAGTCTTCCTTACGAGCAGTACTTC.

CDR3 sequence (DNA): TGTGCCAGCAGCCGACAGGGTAACTATGGCTACACCTTC. It translates to CASSRQGNYGYTF. V and J are TRBV3-1 (or the pseudogene TRBV3-2) and TRBJ1-2, with TRBD1 matching over 7 bases. This CDR3 is 13 amino acids long. Germline V CDR1 and CDR2: LGHDT, YNNKEL (reference sequence). The J segment lost 1 base and the V segment lost 4 bases, leaving 0 bases of the junction unmatched.

This chain joins TRBV11-2 and TRBJ1-3; D unresolved. This CDR3 is built from 13 residues. Germline V gives CDR1 SGHAT, CDR2 FQNNGV. Trimming removed 5 bases from V and 2 bases from J, with 7 bases in between. The CDR3 spells CASSLSTGNTIYF. The CDR3 DNA sequence: TGTGCCAGCAGCCTGAGTACTGGAAACACCATATATTTT.

This chain links TRBV5-1 with TRBJ1-2; 8 bases map to TRBD1. This CDR3 region has 13 residues. The germline CDR1 and CDR2 sequences are SGHRS and YFSETQ. The junction had 3 bases not matched to a gene; V was cut back by 4 bases and J by 4 bases. The CDR3 sequence: CASSQTGVYGYTF. CDR3 in DNA: TGCGCCAGCAGCCAGACAGGGGTCTATGGCTACACCTTC.

The chain combines TRBV9 with TRBJ2-2; 9 bases are shared with TRBD2. V dropped 4 bases and J dropped 6; count of bases not matched to a gene: 10. The CDR3 spans 16 residues. CDR1 is SGDLS, CDR2 YYNGEE, per germline. In nucleotides, the CDR3 is TGTGCCAGCAGCAATAGCGGGAGCGCGAGCGCCGGGGAGCTGTTTTTT. Amino acids: CASSNSGSASAGELFF.

In DNA, the CDR3 is TGTGCCAGCAGCTTAATGGGGCAGATGAACACTGAAGCTTTCTTT. As protein: CASSLMGQMNTEAFF. The chain is built from TRBV7-9 and TRBJ1-1; D might be TRBD1 (5 bases). Germline assignment: CDR1 SEHNR and CDR2 FQNEAQ (reference sequence). With 2 bases removed from V and 0 bases from J, the gap between germline ends came to 10 bases. CDR3 size: 15 residues.

The rearrangement joins TRBV20-1 to TRBJ1-2; TRBD1 aligns across 10 bases. The CDR3 has 11 residues. The germline CDR1 and CDR2 sequences are DFQATT and SNEGSKA (reference sequence). Unmatched junction bases numbered 5, after V lost 7 bases and J lost 9 bases. The CDR3 loop reads CSGRTGGSYTF. The CDR3 DNA follows: TGCAGTGGGAGGACAGGGGGGAGCTACACCTTC.

V and J are TRBV7-8 and TRBJ1-1; D not certain. This CDR3 spans 14 amino acids. Per the germline V gene, CDR1 is SGHVS and CDR2 is FQNEAQ. The germline V and J ends were trimmed by 0 bases and 1 base, with 6 bases remaining between them. For the CDR3, the DNA is TGTGCCAGCAGCTTAGCACGGTCGAACACTGAAGCTTTCTTT. This gives the protein CASSLARSNTEAFF.

This clone turned up a few times. V gene TRBV5-4 combines with J gene TRBJ2-1, with TRBD1 matching over 9 bases. The CDR3 contains 15 residues. Germline lookup yields CDR1 SGHNT and CDR2 YYREEE (reference sequence). V trimming: 2 bases; J trimming: 4 bases; junction bases outside the gene matches: 4. The CDR3 region has the DNA TGTGCCAGCAGCTTACCCGGGACAGGGTACAATGAGCAGTTCTTC. Protein sequence: CASSLPGTGYNEQFF.

The J gene is TRBJ1-1, the V gene TRBV4-3; D gene unclear. Germline values: CDR1 LGHNA, CDR2 YSLEER. The CDR3 extends over 15 amino acids. Deletions cut 1 base from V and 4 bases from J, with 13 bases between. The DNA for the CDR3 is TGCGCCAGCAGCCAAGGGGGAGCAGTTGGCACTGAAGCTTTCTTT. Translation: CASSQGGAVGTEAFF.

This clone has only a few counts. The chain joins TRBV5-1 to TRBJ2-7, with TRBD1 identical over 11 bases. Germline CDR1 reads SGHRS; CDR2 reads YFSETQ. CDR3 length: 15 residues. The ends lost 0 bases at V and 5 bases at J; junction bases unmatched: 4. The CDR3 DNA reads as TGCGCCAGCAGCTTGGGGACAGGGGGCCGCAACGAGCAGTACTTC. This sequence encodes CASSLGTGGRNEQYF. The full variable domain, with the rest looked up from reference TRBV5-1 and TRBJ2-7, is KAGVTQTPRYLIKTRGQQVTLSCSPISGHRSVSWYQQTPGQGLQFLFEYFSETQRNKGNFPGRFSGRQFSNSRSEMNVSTLELGDSALYLCASSLGTGGRNEQYFGPGTRLTVT.

This chain uses TRBV7-2 with TRBJ2-7; no firm D call. CDR1 and CDR2 (germline): SGHTA, FQGNSA. V was trimmed by 0 bases and J by 1 base, leaving 4 bases between them. This CDR3 comprises 13 residues. Written as DNA, the CDR3 is TGTGCCAGCAGCTTAGCAGCTTCCTACGAGCAGTACTTC. Translating gives CASSLAASYEQYF.

This rearrangement joins TRBV7-2 to TRBJ1-5, with 7 bases fitting TRBD1. Trimming took 1 base from V and 1 from J; bases not matched to a gene: 4. Germline V gene sequence: CDR1 SGHTA, CDR2 FQGNSA. CDR3 length: 16 residues. CDR3 amino acids: CASSLVGGQSNQPQHF. The CDR3 DNA sequence: TGTGCCAGCAGCTTAGTGGGGGGACAGAGCAATCAGCCCCAGCATTTT.

The chain is built from TRBV7-6 and TRBJ2-6, with 7 bases lining up with TRBD1. From germline, CDR1 is SGHVS and CDR2 FNYEAQ. This CDR3 has 17 residues. V lost 6 bases and J lost 4; bases outside the gene matches: 12. The CDR3 DNA reads TGTGCCAGCAGTCCCGGAGACAGGGTAGGCGGGGCCAACGTCCTGACTTTC. This translates into CASSPGDRVGGANVLTF.

The chain couples TRBV5-4 to TRBJ1-1, with 9 bases matching TRBD1. V trimming: 4 bases; J trimming: 4 bases; junction bases outside the gene matches: 8. Germline assignment: CDR1 SGHNT and CDR2 YYREEE (reference sequence). This CDR3 spans 15 amino acids. In DNA, the CDR3 is TGTGCCAGCAGCCTCCTCCGGGACAGGGCCACTGAAGCTTTCTTT. Protein product: CASSLLRDRATEAFF.

The genes are TRBV30 and TRBJ2-1; TRBD2 is a possible D gene (6 bases). The CDR3 runs 14 residues. Germline V CDR1 and CDR2: GTSNPN, SVGIG (reference sequence). The V end was cut by 7 bases, the J end by 9 bases, with 22 bases between. The CDR3 sequence is CASEPGLSWGEQFF. DNA for the CDR3: TGTGCCTCCGAACCGGGACTTAGCTGGGGTGAGCAGTTCTTC.

V usage is TRBV5-1 and J usage is TRBJ2-2, with D unresolved. The germline gives CDR1 SGHRS, CDR2 YFSETQ. CDR3 size: 15 residues. V lost 0 bases and J 1 base, leaving 7 bases between the germline ends. The CDR3 DNA reads TGCGCCAGCAGCTTGGTCCGACAGAACACCGGGGAGCTGTTTTTT. Translating gives CASSLVRQNTGELFF.

The chain has TRBV11-3 and TRBJ2-1; TRBD2 matches 9 bases. This CDR3 has 15 residues. Per germline, CDR1 SGHNT and CDR2 YENEEA. V was clipped by 3 bases and J by 0 bases; unmatched bases: 0. This CDR3 is CASSFSGGSYNEQFF. In nucleotides, the CDR3 is TGTGCCAGCAGCTTTAGCGGGGGCTCCTACAATGAGCAGTTCTTC.

This chain connects TRBV11-3 to TRBJ2-1; weak D call: TRBD2 (6 bases). This CDR3 contains 16 residues. The germline V and J ends were trimmed by 2 bases and 5 bases, with 16 bases remaining between them. Germline CDR1 SGHNT, CDR2 YENEEA. The CDR3 loop reads CASSLTAAGRDNEQFF. CDR3 coding DNA: TGTGCCAGCAGCTTAACCGCGGCGGGAAGAGACAATGAGCAGTTCTTC.